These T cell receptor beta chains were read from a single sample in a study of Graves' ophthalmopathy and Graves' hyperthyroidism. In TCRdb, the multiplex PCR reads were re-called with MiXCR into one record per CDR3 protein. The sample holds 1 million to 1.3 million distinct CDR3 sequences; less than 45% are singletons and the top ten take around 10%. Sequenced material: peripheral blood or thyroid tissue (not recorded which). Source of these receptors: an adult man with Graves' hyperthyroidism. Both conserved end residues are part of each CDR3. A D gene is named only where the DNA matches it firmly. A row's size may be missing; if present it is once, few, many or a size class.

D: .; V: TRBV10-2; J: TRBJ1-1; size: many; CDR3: CASSTVMNTEAFF; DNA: TGCGCCAGCTCAACAGTCATGAACACTGAAGCTTTCTTT
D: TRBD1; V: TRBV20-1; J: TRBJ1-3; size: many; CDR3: CSARPYGQGGGNTIYF; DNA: TGCAGTGCTAGACCCTATGGACAGGGAGGTGGAAACACCATATATTTT
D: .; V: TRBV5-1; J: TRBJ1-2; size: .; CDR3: CASSLVGHSGYTF; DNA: TGCGCCAGCAGCTTGGTGGGCCACAGTGGCTACACCTTC
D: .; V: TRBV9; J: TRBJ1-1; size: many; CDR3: CASSDTDMNTEAFF; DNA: TGTGCCAGCAGCGACACAGATATGAACACTGAAGCTTTCTTT
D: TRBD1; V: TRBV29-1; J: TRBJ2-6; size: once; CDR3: CSVWTGLTF; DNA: TGCAGCGTTTGGACAGGCTTGACTTTC
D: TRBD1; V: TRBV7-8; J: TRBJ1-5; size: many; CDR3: CASSLRAGTGGDQPQHF; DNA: TGTGCCAGCAGCCTCCGAGCCGGGACAGGGGGCGATCAGCCCCAGCATTTT
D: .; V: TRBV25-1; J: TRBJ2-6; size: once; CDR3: CASSEMVNVLTF; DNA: TGTGCCAGCAGTGAAATGGTCAACGTCCTGACTTTC
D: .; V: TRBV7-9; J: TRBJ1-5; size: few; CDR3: CASSLQAYQPQHF; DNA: TGTGCCAGCAGTTTACAGGCTTATCAGCCCCAGCATTTT
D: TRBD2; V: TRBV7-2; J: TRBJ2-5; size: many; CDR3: CASSLVVSPGLVRETQYF; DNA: TGTGCCAGCAGCTTAGTTGTTTCGCCGGGACTAGTGCGGGAGACCCAGTACTTC
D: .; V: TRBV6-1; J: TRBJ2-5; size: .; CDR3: CASRRGTDQETQYF; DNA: TGTGCCAGCAGACGAGGGACGGATCAAGAGACCCAGTACTTC
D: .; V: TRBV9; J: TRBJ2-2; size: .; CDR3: CASSVDGGANGELFF; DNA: TGTGCCAGCAGCGTAGATGGGGGCGCGAACGGGGAGCTGTTTTTT
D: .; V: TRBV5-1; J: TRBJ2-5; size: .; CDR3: CASSLAPGGLARETQYF; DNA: TGCGCCAGCAGCTTGGCGCCCGGAGGGCTAGCGAGAGAGACCCAGTACTTC
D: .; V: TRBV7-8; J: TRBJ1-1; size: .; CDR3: CASSRHWNTEAFF; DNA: TGTGCCAGCAGCCGCCACTGGAACACTGAAGCTTTCTTT
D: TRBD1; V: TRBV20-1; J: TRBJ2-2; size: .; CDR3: CSARAWEQGNGELFF; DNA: TGCAGTGCTAGAGCTTGGGAACAGGGGAACGGGGAGCTGTTTTTT
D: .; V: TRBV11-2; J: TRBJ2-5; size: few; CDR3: CASSSTGRRDQETQYF; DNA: TGTGCCAGCAGCTCGACCGGGCGGAGGGACCAAGAGACCCAGTACTTC
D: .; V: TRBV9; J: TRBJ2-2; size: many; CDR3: CASSGPGRAGELFF; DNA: TGTGCCAGCAGCGGACCCGGCAGGGCCGGGGAGCTGTTTTTT
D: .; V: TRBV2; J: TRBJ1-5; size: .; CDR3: CASSVSVGSGQPQHF; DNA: TGTGCCAGCAGTGTATCAGTCGGGAGCGGACAGCCCCAGCATTTT
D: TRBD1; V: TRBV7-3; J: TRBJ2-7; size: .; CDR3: CASSPRQGSSSEQYF; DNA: TGTGCCAGCAGCCCCAGACAGGGCAGCTCCTCCGAGCAGTACTTC
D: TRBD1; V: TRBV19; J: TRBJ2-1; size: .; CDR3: CASSMARGPYNEQFF; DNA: TGTGCCAGTAGTATGGCCAGGGGGCCTTACAATGAGCAGTTCTTC
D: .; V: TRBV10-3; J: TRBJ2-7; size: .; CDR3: CAISASSLLVYDEQYF; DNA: TGTGCCATCAGCGCCAGCAGCTTGCTGGTGTACGACGAGCAGTACTTC
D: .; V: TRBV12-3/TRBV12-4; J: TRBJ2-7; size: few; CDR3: CASNRDPSSYEQYF; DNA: TGTGCCAGCAACCGCGACCCGAGCTCCTACGAGCAGTACTTC
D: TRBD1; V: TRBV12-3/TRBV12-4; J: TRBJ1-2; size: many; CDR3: CASSYLDRDHYGYTF; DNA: TGTGCCAGCAGTTACTTGGACAGGGACCACTATGGCTACACCTTC
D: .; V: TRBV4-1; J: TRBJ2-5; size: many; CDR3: CASSQDLAQETQYF; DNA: TGCGCCAGCAGCCAAGATTTGGCGCAGGAGACCCAGTACTTC
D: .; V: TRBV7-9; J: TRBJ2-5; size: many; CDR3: CATQAGQKETQYF; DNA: TGTGCCACTCAAGCGGGACAGAAAGAGACCCAGTACTTC
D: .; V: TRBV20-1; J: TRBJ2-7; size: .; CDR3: CSASGRRAYEQYF; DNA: TGCAGTGCTAGCGGGCGGAGAGCCTACGAGCAGTACTTC
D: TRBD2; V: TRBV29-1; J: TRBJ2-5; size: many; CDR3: CSVDREGGGETQYF; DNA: TGCAGCGTTGATCGGGAGGGGGGTGGTGAGACCCAGTACTTC
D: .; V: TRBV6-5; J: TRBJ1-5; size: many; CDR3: CASDGLAGDQPQHF; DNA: TGTGCCAGCGACGGGTTGGCAGGGGATCAGCCCCAGCATTTT
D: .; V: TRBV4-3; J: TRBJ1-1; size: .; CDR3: CASSRTVGPTEAFF; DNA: TGCGCCAGCAGCCGGACAGTCGGGCCCACTGAAGCTTTCTTT
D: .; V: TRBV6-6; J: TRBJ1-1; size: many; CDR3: CASTRVNTEAFF; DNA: TGTGCCAGCACTCGAGTGAACACTGAAGCTTTCTTT
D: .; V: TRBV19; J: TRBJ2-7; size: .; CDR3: CASSIVGTDASEQYF; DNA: TGTGCCAGTAGTATAGTCGGGACGGACGCTTCCGAGCAGTACTTC
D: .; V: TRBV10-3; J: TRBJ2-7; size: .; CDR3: CASSLTGAAEQYF; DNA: TGTGCCAGCAGTTTGACGGGGGCGGCCGAGCAGTACTTC
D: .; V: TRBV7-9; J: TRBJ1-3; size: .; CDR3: CAPASAGNTIYF; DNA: TGTGCCCCAGCATCGGCTGGAAACACCATATATTTT